This T cell receptor beta chain was captured in a study of T-cell reconstitution after alpha-beta-depleted transplantation in children. Ten or more counts support this clonotype. Preparation of the TCRbeta library was carried out with unique molecular identifiers. In TCRdb, the PCR reads were re-called with MiXCR into one record per CDR3 protein. The sample shows some 200,000 distinct CDR3 sequences, roughly 15% of them seen only once. Sequences were derived from PBMCs from the stem cell graft donor, sampled from the stem cell graft. The TCR sequence derives from a human donor who donated a stem cell graft to a child with acute lymphoblastic leukemia.

CDR3 in amino acids: CASSQDVKGAGELFF. CDR3 coding DNA: TGCGCCAGCAGCCAAGATGTGAAGGGGGCCGGGGAGCTGTTTTTT. The gene calls are TRBV4-1 and TRBJ2-2; the D gene is possibly TRBD1 (6 bases). The CDR3 runs 15 residues. V lost 0 bases and J 6 bases, leaving 11 bases between the germline ends. The germline V gene has CDR1 MGHRA and CDR2 YSYEKL.